Listed below are T cell receptor beta chains from one sample, sequenced in a study of breast tumors, draining lymph nodes, adjacent tissues. A single record per CDR3 protein comes from TCRdb applying MiXCR to the multiplex PCR reads. The sample has under 15,000 distinct CDR3 sequences; approximately 35% are singletons. The sequenced sample consisted of breast tumor tissue. All receptors derive from a female donor with breast cancer. Some clones in this sample may be carry-over from other donors' samples. Each CDR3 is given without its conserved first and last residue. The order of the fields is CDR3 length, V gene, J gene, CDR3 protein.

length: 12
V: TRBV9
J: TRBJ2-7
CDR3: ASSAQGIGYEQY

length: 13
V: TRBV2
J: TRBJ2-2
CDR3: ASSGGQPNTGELF

length: 12
V: TRBV20-1
J: TRBJ1-2
CDR3: SARAAMNNYGYT

length: 13
V: TRBV3-1
J: TRBJ2-3
CDR3: ASSGGTSGADTQY

length: 14
V: TRBV7-3
J: TRBJ2-2
CDR3: ASSGIAGGDTGELF

length: 10
V: TRBV27
J: TRBJ2-7
CDR3: ASRTASPRLY

length: 17
V: TRBV5-6
J: TRBJ2-1
CDR3: ASSFSRLAGGGAHNEQF

length: 13
V: TRBV20-1
J: TRBJ2-2
CDR3: SAAFGGSVGGELF

length: 9
V: TRBV20-1
J: TRBJ2-7
CDR3: SAGTRYEQY

length: 19
V: TRBV20-1
J: TRBJ2-5
CDR3: SAARPSVWEEMGFWKKTQY

length: 11
V: TRBV25-1
J: TRBJ1-1
CDR3: ASRLQGNTEAF

length: 13
V: TRBV12-3/TRBV12-4
J: TRBJ1-5
CDR3: ASYESGSGNQPQH

length: 11
V: TRBV3-1
J: TRBJ2-7
CDR3: ASSQSLGDEQY

length: 12
V: TRBV20-1
J: TRBJ2-7
CDR3: SAQGLAGEVVQY

length: 11
V: TRBV7-9
J: TRBJ2-2
CDR3: ASSLGNTGELF

length: 15
V: TRBV4-2
J: TRBJ2-5
CDR3: ASSQAGLRQYQETQY

length: 12
V: TRBV6-1
J: TRBJ2-5
CDR3: ASSDPSFSETQY

length: 12
V: TRBV19
J: TRBJ1-4
CDR3: ASRGWGTNEKLF

length: 10
V: TRBV30
J: TRBJ1-4
CDR3: AWSVIDEKLF

length: 12
V: TRBV25-1
J: TRBJ2-2
CDR3: ASSGTGDTGELF

length: 11
V: TRBV28
J: TRBJ2-7
CDR3: ASTGDRTRGEY

length: 15
V: TRBV24-1
J: TRBJ2-1
CDR3: ATSALTQGTGGNEQF

length: 13
V: TRBV10-1
J: TRBJ2-1
CDR3: ASSEASGGLDEQF

length: 13
V: TRBV12-3/TRBV12-4
J: TRBJ1-6
CDR3: ASRPSGASGSPLH

length: 13
V: TRBV6-5
J: TRBJ2-5
CDR3: ASSYSASHQETQY